The rows below give T cell receptor beta chains drawn from one sample of a study of response to subunit inactivated influenza vaccine. TCRdb re-analysed the RT-PCR reads in MiXCR, keeping a single row per CDR3 protein. The sample holds over 800,000 distinct CDR3 sequences, around 20% seen once. This specimen was PBMCs from blood, taken more than 4 days after vaccination. The receptors were gathered from a man aged 50 to 60 who received an inactivated influenza vaccine. Both conserved end residues are part of each CDR3. The order of the fields is CDR3 length, V gene, clone size, CDR3 protein. For some rows the clone size is stated as once, few or many, or as a class when expanded; others skip it.

12 TRBV4-2 few CASSHLGGELFF
15 TRBV5-1 few CASSEWDRRTDTQYF
14 TRBV10-3 many CAISVQGEKYEQYF
15 TRBV29-1 . CSLHSGQGSNEKLFF
16 TRBV6-5 . CASSYSPGAAYTEAFF
14 TRBV10-1 . CASTPGVSTDTQYF
15 TRBV6-1 few CASRGTGFGGNTIYF
15 TRBV20-1 few CSARGAAGGAYGYTF
15 TRBV29-1 few CSVEKSTAPNTEAFF
16 TRBV6-2/TRBV6-3 few CASSYSRGLAVDEQFF
15 TRBV5-1 few CASNPAGRDTDTQYF
13 TRBV15 . CATSRDLRNEQFF
13 TRBV20-1 few CSASDRSPYEQYF
15 TRBV7-2 . CASSLTGLAWETQYF
14 TRBV28 many CASSPTGGGETQYF
18 TRBV18 . CASSRTVRPSSGANVLTF
15 TRBV20-1 . CSARDIQTGRETQYF
18 TRBV6-1 few CASSEGVLAGAYQETQYF
20 TRBV5-1 few CASSWGVAGNAAGLTDTQYF
14 TRBV12-3/TRBV12-4 . CASTTTGSKTEAFF
17 TRBV5-1 . CASSFKLEFNPSNEQFF
18 TRBV15 few CATSRTTGLAGVRETQYF
14 TRBV6-1 . CASSPGGGLTEAFF
13 TRBV20-1 few CSASSLSGNEQFF
13 TRBV20-1 few CSASRDSREKLFF
15 TRBV27 . CASSSVSTGTYEQYF
13 TRBV7-7 . CASSLSEGGEQYF
14 TRBV10-3 once CAISEARGPYEQYF
15 TRBV2 few CASSGDNSGANVLTF
12 TRBV29-1 . CSVSDRTYEQYF
14 TRBV6-5 few CASSYSEGSYEQYF
15 TRBV20-1 few CSARMGGSTAYEQYF
14 TRBV10-3 . CAISRGQNTGELFF
15 TRBV20-1 few CSASGFTAYDNEQFF
13 TRBV3-1 few CASSQDRGGYLFF
15 TRBV12-3/TRBV12-4 . CASSLVQKANYGYTF
17 TRBV28 few CASSSWGDTHSNQPQHF
17 TRBV7-2 . CASSLAVLAGAQETQYF
14 TRBV25-1 few CASETSGGHNEQFF
11 TRBV7-9 . CASGGTHEQFF
13 TRBV7-8 . CASSGRTAPEQYF
15 TRBV7-8 . CASRGLAGGPNEQFF
12 TRBV29-1 few CSGAGQGHEQFF
15 TRBV5-1 . CASSLGQDLNNEQFF
16 TRBV11-2 . CASSLVSGAANEKLFF
14 TRBV4-2 few CASSHKTGDNEQFF